This T cell receptor (beta chain) originates from a study of shared clonotypes between healthy human individuals. Method: immunoSEQ multiplex PCR; TCRdb's copy keeps in-frame clones and lacks some. The repertoire consists of 2,500,000 or so clones, with 85% to 95% occurring once and the leading ten covering approximately 0.39%. General study results and limits: Tissues were not sampled, only blood, and their repertoires likely differ.

This clone was seen once. Its specificity is unknown. The study separated CD4+ cells into CD45RA+ naive and CD45RA-negative memory subsets. This CDR3 region has 17 residues. The germline V gene encodes CDR1 KGHSY and CDR2 FQNENV. V lost 0 bases and J 1 base, leaving 15 bases between the germline ends. The sequence derives from a man in his late teens or twenties in good health. Some clones in this sample may be carry-over from other donors' samples. The material sequenced was naive CD4+ T cells from PBMCs. Documented subset: CD45RA+ positively selected. The rearrangement joins TRBV16 to TRBJ1-2, with D tentatively TRBD1 (5 bases). For the CDR3, the DNA is TGTGCCAGCAGCCAATCTTTTATTCGAGGGGTTAACTATGGCTACACCTTC. Amino acids: CASSQSFIRGVNYGYTF.